This T cell receptor (beta chain) emerged from a study of T cell responses to AZD1222 COVID-19 vaccine. In the study overall: Pooling covered second doses at about 4 or about 12 weeks. The study's findings and limits: Clonal diversity may have been underestimated, and the donors were mostly white British, with more females than males.

Sequenced by immunoSEQ multiplex PCR; TCRdb stores in-frame clones only, minus some. The sample has around 30,000 clones, approximately 90% seen once. As concerns this clone: Antigen unknown.

Here the sequenced sample was peripheral blood, taken on day 0 of AZD1222 vaccination. The sequence derives from an adult in good health.

CDR3 sequence: CASSRHSNQPQHF. The CDR3, as DNA: TGTGCCAGCAGCCGGCATAGCAATCAGCCCCAGCATTTT. The genes are TRBV6-2 or TRBV6-3 and TRBJ1-5; D call uncertain. Germline V gene sequence: CDR1 MNHEY, CDR2 SVGEGT. Trimming removed 6 bases from V and 0 bases from J, with 6 bases in between. The CDR3 loop spans 13 amino acids.